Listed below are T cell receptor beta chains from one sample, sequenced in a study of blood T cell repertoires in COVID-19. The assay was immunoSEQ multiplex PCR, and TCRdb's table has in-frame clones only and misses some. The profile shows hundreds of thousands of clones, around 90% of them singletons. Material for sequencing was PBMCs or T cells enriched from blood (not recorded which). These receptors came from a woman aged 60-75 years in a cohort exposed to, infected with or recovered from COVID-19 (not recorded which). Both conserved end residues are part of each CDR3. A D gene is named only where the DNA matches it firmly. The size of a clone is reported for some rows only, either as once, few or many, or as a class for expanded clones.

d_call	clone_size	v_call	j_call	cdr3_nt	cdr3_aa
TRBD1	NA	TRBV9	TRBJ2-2	TGTGCCAGCAGCTCCCGGACAGGGACCACCGGGGAGCTGTTTTTT	CASSSRTGTTGELFF
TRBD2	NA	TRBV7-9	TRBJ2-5	TGTGCCAGCAGTACGACTAGCGGGAGGCAATGGGAGACCCAGTACTTC	CASSTTSGRQWETQYF
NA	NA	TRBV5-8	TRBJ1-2	TGTGCCAGCAGCTTGGTGGCCTATGGCTACACCTTC	CASSLVAYGYTF
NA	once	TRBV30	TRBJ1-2	TGTGCCTGGAGTGGTGGGGCGGAGGGCTACACCTTC	CAWSGGAEGYTF
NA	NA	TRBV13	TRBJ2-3	TGTGCCAGCAGCTCACTTAGGGGGGACAGCGCTAGCACAGATACGCAGTATTTT	CASSSLRGDSASTDTQYF
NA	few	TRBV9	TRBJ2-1	TGTGCCAGCAGCGGCGCACTTAACAATGAGCAGTTCTTC	CASSGALNNEQFF
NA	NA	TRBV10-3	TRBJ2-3	TGTGCCATCAGTGCAGGGACTAGCACAGATACGCAGTATTTT	CAISAGTSTDTQYF
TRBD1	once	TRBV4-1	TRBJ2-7	TGCGCCAGCAGCCAAGTTTTTGGGGACAGGAACTCCTACGAGCAGTACTTC	CASSQVFGDRNSYEQYF
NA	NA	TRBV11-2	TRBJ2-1	TGTGCCAGCAGCCCAATATCCCTCCTAGGTGAGCAGTTCTTC	CASSPISLLGEQFF
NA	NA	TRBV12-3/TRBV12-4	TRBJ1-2	TGTGCCAGCAGTTTTAGGGGAGGCTATGGCTACACCTTC	CASSFRGGYGYTF
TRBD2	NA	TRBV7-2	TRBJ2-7	TGTGCCAGCAGCTTTATTGGGAGCGGGAGGCTCCATTACGAGCAGTACTTC	CASSFIGSGRLHYEQYF
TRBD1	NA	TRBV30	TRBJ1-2	TGTGCCTGGAGTGTGGGACAGGGGGTTAACTATGGCTACACCTTC	CAWSVGQGVNYGYTF
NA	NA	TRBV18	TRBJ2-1	TGTGCCAGCTCAACAGACAATGAGCAGTTCTTC	CASSTDNEQFF
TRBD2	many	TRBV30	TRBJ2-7	TGTGCCTGGAAGCCCCTCCGACTAGCAAGCTCCTACGAGCAGTACTTC	CAWKPLRLASSYEQYF
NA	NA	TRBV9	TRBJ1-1	TGTGCCAGCAGCGTAGAAGGCAGGCGGAACACTGAAGCTTTCTTT	CASSVEGRRNTEAFF
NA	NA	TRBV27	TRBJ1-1	TGTGCCAGCAGTTTTTCTTACAAAAACACTGAAGCTTTCTTT	CASSFSYKNTEAFF
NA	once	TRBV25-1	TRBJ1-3	TGTGCCAGCAGGGGCCCGAGTCCTGGAAACACCATATATTTT	CASRGPSPGNTIYF
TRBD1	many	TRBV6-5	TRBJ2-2	TGTGCCAGCAGCCCCTCGACAGGGCCCACCGGGGAGCTGTTTTTT	CASSPSTGPTGELFF
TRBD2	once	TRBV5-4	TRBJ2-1	TGTGCCAGCAGCCGGCCCGGGGGGAATGAGCAGTTCTTC	CASSRPGGNEQFF
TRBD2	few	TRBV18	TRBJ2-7	TGTGCCAGCTCAAGGGTTGCGGGAGGCCAATACGAGCAGTACTTC	CASSRVAGGQYEQYF
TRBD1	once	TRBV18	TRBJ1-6	TGTGCCAGCTCACCAGTGGCAGGGGGTGATACTTCACCCCTCCACTTT	CASSPVAGGDTSPLHF
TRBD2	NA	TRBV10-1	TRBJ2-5	TGCGCCAGCAGTGACGGGATAGCGGGAGGAGGGCAAGAGACCCAGTACTTC	CASSDGIAGGGQETQYF
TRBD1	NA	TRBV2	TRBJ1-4	TGTGCCAGCATTCAAGACAGGGGCGGCGAAAAACTGTTTTTT	CASIQDRGGEKLFF
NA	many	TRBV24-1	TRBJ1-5	TGTGCCACCTCCGGATGGGGGCGTCAGCCCCAGCATTTT	CATSGWGRQPQHF
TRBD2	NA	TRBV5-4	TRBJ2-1	TGTGCCAGCAGCTTGTGGGTTAGCGGGGCCAATGAGCAGTTCTTC	CASSLWVSGANEQFF
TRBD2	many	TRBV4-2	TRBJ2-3	TGTGCCAGCAGCCAAGATTGGACTAGCGGGAGAGATACGCAGTATTTT	CASSQDWTSGRDTQYF
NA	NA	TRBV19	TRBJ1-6	TGTGCCAGTAGTAGAAGGACTAGCGCAATTAATTCACCCCTCCACTTT	CASSRRTSAINSPLHF
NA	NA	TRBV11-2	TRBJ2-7	TGTGCCAGCAGCTTAGCGGGAGAGCGGTCCTACGAGCAGTACTTC	CASSLAGERSYEQYF
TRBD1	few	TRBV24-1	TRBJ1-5	TGTGCCACCAGTAGAGGCGGAGGACAGGGGGCTCAGCCCCAGCATTTT	CATSRGGGQGAQPQHF
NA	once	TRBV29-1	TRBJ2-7	TGCAGCGTTCAAACAGGGAGATCTGGGACCTACGAGCAGTACTTC	CSVQTGRSGTYEQYF
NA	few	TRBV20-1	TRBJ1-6	TGCAGTGCTCGTGCAGGGACCTATAATTCACCCCTCCACTTT	CSARAGTYNSPLHF
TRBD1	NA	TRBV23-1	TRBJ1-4	TGCGCCAGCAGTCTCCTGGACAGGGAAAAACTGTTTTTT	CASSLLDREKLFF
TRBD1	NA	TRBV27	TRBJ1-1	TGTGCCAGCAGTTTAGACAGGGGAAGGGCCACTGAAGCTTTCTTT	CASSLDRGRATEAFF
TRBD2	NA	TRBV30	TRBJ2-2	TGTGCCTGGTTCCGGACTAGCCTGAACACCGGGGAGCTGTTTTTT	CAWFRTSLNTGELFF
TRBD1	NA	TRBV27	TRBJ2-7	TGTGCCAGCAGTTTAGCCCGGACAGGGAACGAGCAGTACTTC	CASSLARTGNEQYF
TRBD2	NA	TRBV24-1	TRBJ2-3	TGTGCCACCGGAACAGCGGGAGGGTACGCAGATACGCAGTATTTT	CATGTAGGYADTQYF
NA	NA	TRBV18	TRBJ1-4	TGTGCCAGCTCACCACGAGCTTCGACTAATGAAAAACTGTTTTTT	CASSPRASTNEKLFF
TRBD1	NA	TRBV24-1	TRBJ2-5	TGTGCCACCAGTGAGGCCACAGGGGGCCAGGAGACCCAGTACTTC	CATSEATGGQETQYF
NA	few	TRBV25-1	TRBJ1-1	TGTGCCAGCAGTGAATGGGGGGGCCGGGGCACTGAAGCTTTCTTT	CASSEWGGRGTEAFF
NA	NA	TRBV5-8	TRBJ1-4	TGTGCCAGCGGGTCGGAGGGAAAACTGTTTTTT	CASGSEGKLFF
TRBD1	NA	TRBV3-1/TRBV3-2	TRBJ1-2	TGTGCCAGCAGCCAGCCGGGACAGGACTTCTATGGCTACACCTTC	CASSQPGQDFYGYTF
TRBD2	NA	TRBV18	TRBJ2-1	TGTGCCAGCTCACGCGGACTAGCGGAAACCTACAATGAGCAGTTCTTC	CASSRGLAETYNEQFF
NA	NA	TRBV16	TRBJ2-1	TGTGCCAGCAGCCAATCTCGGGGGACCTTCTCCTACAATGAGCAGTTCTTC	CASSQSRGTFSYNEQFF
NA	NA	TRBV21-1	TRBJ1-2	TGTGCCAGCGGACAGACAGGTCGCTATGGCTACACCTTC	CASGQTGRYGYTF
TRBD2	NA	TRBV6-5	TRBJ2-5	TGTGCCAGCAGTTCCCGGGGGGGGGAAGAGACCCAGTACTTC	CASSSRGGEETQYF
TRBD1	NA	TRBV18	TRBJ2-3	TGTGCCAGCTCACGACAGGGGGGAGATACGCAGTATTTT	CASSRQGGDTQYF
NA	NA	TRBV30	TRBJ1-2	TGTGCCTGGAAGGGACCCGCAACGGGGGGCTATGGCTACACCTTC	CAWKGPATGGYGYTF
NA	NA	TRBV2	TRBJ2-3	TGTGCCAGCAGCGGAGGGCGACGTACAGATACGCAGTATTTT	CASSGGRRTDTQYF
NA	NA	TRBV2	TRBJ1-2	TGTGCCAGCAGTGAAGCGGCGCGGGACTATGGCTACACCTTC	CASSEAARDYGYTF
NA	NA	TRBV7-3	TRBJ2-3	TGTGCCAGCAGCTTAACCAGCGGGAGCACAGATACGCAGTATTTT	CASSLTSGSTDTQYF
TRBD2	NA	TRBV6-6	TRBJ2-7	TGTGCCAGCAGCCGTAGCGGGAGCTCCTACGAGCAGTACTTC	CASSRSGSSYEQYF